This T cell receptor (beta chain) was captured by sequencing in a study of draining lymph node invasion in breast cancer (dated by TCRdb to about 2020). Looking at the study overall: Nodal metastasis was diagnosed by histology and cytokeratin immunohistochemistry, and confirmation was obtained by EpCAM/CD45 flow cytometry. In a separate targeted assay, sorted memory regulatory T cells and memory conventional CD4 T cells were compared across breast cancer tissues by bulk TCR-beta CDR3 sequencing. From every patient, the primary tumor plus matched non-invaded and tumor-invaded tumor-draining lymph nodes were collected, and both Treg and Tconv subsets were profiled. The separate targeted TCR sequencing covered lymph nodes from about 5 patients, with primary tumors sequenced for three of those patients. On the study overall, not on this receptor specifically: The data could not determine whether Treg conversion took place in a particular organ or whether converted Tregs recirculated between nodes and tumor. Tracking of the top-100 tumor clones could be carried out in just a couple of patients. In the targeted TCR-seq data, Tregs appeared more clonally expanded than Tconvs in all tissues, and both subsets were less diverse in tumor than lymph nodes. Roughly 14-25% of Treg TCRs were shared with Tconvs per tissue, interpreted as suggesting peripheral Treg induction. Detection of some of the top 100 tumor clones in both invaded and non-invaded nodes suggests recirculation between tumor and draining nodes. TCRs shared between the Treg and Tconv subsets were regarded as suggesting, but not proving, a common clonal origin.

V and J are trimmed by 4 bases and 0 bases, and the gene matches miss 20 bases of the junction. The germline V gene provides CDR1 SGHTA and CDR2 FQGNSA. The CDR3 numbers 22 residues from cysteine through phenylalanine. Only the CDR3 part of the read is kept: 66 bases, read in frame from the first base. Library prep was done by bulk RNA-seq. The sequencer listed for this sample is Illumina HiSeq 2500. The authors' pipeline ran thus. CDR3 sequences in the separate targeted TCR-seq dataset were extracted from raw reads and quantified using MiXCR version 2.1.5 with default parameters. The separate targeted TCR-seq dataset defined each TCR-beta clone by its combination of V gene, J gene and CDR3 sequence. For the separate targeted TCR-seq dataset, clones with fewer than three counts were filtered out, after which only the 90% most strongly expressed clones in each sample were kept. In the separate targeted TCR-seq dataset, Treg-Tconv overlap was calculated per tissue as the number of shared clones divided by the total number of Treg clones, multiplied by 100. The public reads were reprocessed in TCRdb via fastp at Q25 and MiXCR, keeping in-frame beta chains. Merged by CDR3 protein, the rows form single entries marked with the most common genes and DNA. These V and J calls derive from TCRdb rather than the authors' analysis. The sample table records 2,500 to 3,000 distinct CDR3 sequences; 55% to 65% of these occur just once. Of the sample, about 3.2% falls within the top ten clones.

Worth noting for this clonotype: The specificity of this receptor is unknown. No qualities accompany the bases; no much larger clone lies one base away.

CD4+ CD45RA- CD25high cells were sorted as memory regulatory T cells. Tumor-draining lymph nodes were classified as non-invaded or invaded according to the absence or presence of metastatic tumor cells. Before staining and sorting, a Miltenyi Pan T Cell isolation kit was used to pre-enrich the T cells. Primary tumors were characterized by immunohistochemistry for estrogen receptor, progesterone receptor, HER2 and Ki-67. Fresh surgical tissue was processed within a few hours after surgery by being cut into small fragments. The tissue fragments were digested enzymatically for over 15 minutes with Liberase TL plus DNase and were then passed through a 40-micrometer strainer. Sorting used a BD FACS Aria II with 98-99% purity, after DAPI live/dead staining. Sorted cells were lysed in TCL buffer and RNA was purified with a Norgen Single Cell RNA purification kit including DNase treatment.

This receptor chain uses TRBV7-2 and TRBJ2-3; 12 bases in the middle match TRBD2. The sample was sorted memory Tregs from a lymph node. The cell subset or site label of this sample denotes: CD45RA-negative sorted CD4+ T cells (memory Tconv or effector/memory Treg). The sequence was collected from a female donor with luminal breast cancer. The CDR3 protein: CASSSIDWTSGARAASTDTQYF. At the DNA level, the sequence is TGTGCCAGCAGCTCTATAGACTGGACTAGCGGGGCCCGGGCGGCTAGCACAGATACGCAGTATTTT. Beyond the CDR3, the reference TRBV7-2 and TRBJ2-3 genes provide the residues; the full variable domain reads: GAGVSQSPSNKVTEKGKDVELRCDPISGHTALYWYRQSLGQGLEFLIYFQGNSAPDKSGLPSDRFSAERTGGSVSTLTIQRTQQEDSAVYLCASSSIDWTSGARAASTDTQYFGPGTRLTVL.